Each of the 31 T cell receptor beta chains below was sequenced from the same sample in a study of preoperative IRX-2 immunotherapy in early breast cancer. Here immunoSEQ multiplex PCR was the method, and the copy in TCRdb shows in-frame clones only, minus some. The table records roughly 26,000 clones, roughly 89% of them present only once. Treatment described: preoperative locoregional IRX-2 cytokine immunotherapy. Sequencing was performed on tumor tissue, taken after IRX-2 immunotherapy. The receptors originated from a human donor with breast cancer.

The rearrangement uses TRBV6-5 and TRBJ1-1; D gene uncertain. Germline V gene data show CDR1 as MNHEY and CDR2 as SVGAGI. CDR3 length: 13 amino acids. Trimming pared 2 bases from V and 3 bases from J, leaving 7 bases between. The CDR3 reads CASSYPGHTEAFF. The CDR3 DNA reads TGTGCCAGCAGTTACCCCGGGCACACTGAAGCTTTCTTT.

The genes are TRBV18 and TRBJ1-3, with D perhaps TRBD1 (5 bases). CDR1 is KGHSH, CDR2 LQKENI, per germline. The CDR3 totals 21 residues. Deletions cut 0 bases from V and 0 bases from J, with 24 bases between. DNA of the CDR3: TGTGCCAGCTCACCACCTTTCCTGACAGCGGGTCCTTTCCCCTCTGGAAACACCATATATTTT. It is translated as CASSPPFLTAGPFPSGNTIYF.

The rearrangement links TRBV30 to TRBJ2-3; perhaps D is TRBD1 or TRBD2 (6 bases each). The germline V and J ends were trimmed by 4 bases and 2 bases, with 10 bases remaining between them. Germline V CDR1 and CDR2: GTSNPN, SVGIG (reference sequence). There are 13 residues in the CDR3. In nucleotides, the CDR3 is TGTGCCTGGACGGCGGGACACACAGATACGCAGTATTTT. Residues: CAWTAGHTDTQYF.

This chain connects TRBV18 to TRBJ2-6; 7 nucleotides match TRBD1. Losses at the gene ends were 5 bases for V and 0 bases for J; bases not matched to a gene: 7. The CDR3 sequence is 17 residues long. The V gene's germline CDR1 is KGHSH and CDR2 LQKENI. The CDR3 DNA reads as TGTGCCAGCTCAACGGGACAGATAATCTCTGGGGCCAACGTCCTGACTTTC. Translation gives CASSTGQIISGANVLTF.

The chain joins TRBV6-6 to TRBJ2-7; D perhaps matches TRBD1 (6 bases). Germline V gene lookup returns CDR1 MNHNY and CDR2 SVGAGI (reference sequence). The CDR3 is made up of 12 amino acids. V was clipped by 4 bases and J by 5 bases, with 9 bases between them. The CDR3 protein is CASSSPGDEQYV. The CDR3 DNA reads as TGTGCCAGCAGTTCCCCAGGGGACGAGCAGTACGTC.

The chain is built from TRBV15 and TRBJ2-2, with D possibly being TRBD1 (5 bases). The V and J ends lost 2 bases and 0 bases respectively, with 10 bases between them. The germline V gene has CDR1 LNHNV and CDR2 YYDKDF (reference sequence). CDR3 size: 16 residues. The DNA of the CDR3 is TGTGCCACCAGCAGAAGCAGGGATTCGAACACCGGGGAGCTGTTTTTT. Amino acids: CATSRSRDSNTGELFF.

This chain connects TRBV7-9 to TRBJ2-1, with TRBD2 identical over 10 bases. This CDR3 has 17 residues. Trimming took 5 bases from V and 7 from J; bases not matched to a gene: 14. The V gene's germline CDR1 is SEHNR and CDR2 FQNEAQ (reference sequence). The CDR3: CASSPNARSGGVNEQFF. The CDR3 coding sequence is TGTGCCAGCAGCCCTAACGCACGGAGCGGGGGGGTAAATGAGCAGTTCTTC.

CDR3 loop: CASSLGARGYTF. The CDR3 DNA is TGTGCCAGCAGCTTGGGCGCGCGGGGCTACACCTTC. V is TRBV5-6 and J is TRBJ1-2; unclear D gene. V was pared by 0 bases and J by 8 bases, with 8 bases between. This CDR3 comprises 12 residues. CDR1 SGHDT and CDR2 YYEEEE come from the germline V gene.

The rearrangement joins TRBV7-9 to TRBJ2-4, with D possibly TRBD2 on 7 matching bases. The germline CDR1 and CDR2 sequences are SEHNR and FQNEAQ (reference sequence). The CDR3 sequence is 19 residues long. V lost 4 bases, J lost 0 bases, and 22 bases lay in between. CDR3 nucleotide sequence: TGTGCCAGCAGCTGGGGGGGCGGAGCGGGGCCTGTAGCCAAAAACATTCAGTACTTC. It yields the protein CASSWGGGAGPVAKNIQYF.

The chain joins TRBV15 to TRBJ1-5; 11 bases are a match to TRBD1. V lost 3 bases, J lost 7 bases, and 11 bases stayed unmatched. The germline V gene encodes CDR1 LNHNV and CDR2 YYDKDF (reference sequence). The CDR3 length is 17 residues. The CDR3: CATSRRSWTGGRQPQHF. The CDR3 region has the DNA TGTGCCACCAGCAGGCGTTCGTGGACAGGGGGCAGACAGCCCCAGCATTTT.

The V gene is TRBV25-1, the J gene TRBJ2-1; D not resolved. Germline V lookup: CDR1 MGHDK, CDR2 SYGVNS. The CDR3 extends over 12 amino acids. V lost 2 bases to trimming and J lost 4 bases, with 3 bases between them. The CDR3 here is CASSEIYNEQFF. In nucleotides, the CDR3 is TGTGCCAGCAGTGAAATTTACAATGAGCAGTTCTTC.

The chain has TRBV5-1 and TRBJ2-2; no clear D. Germline V lookup: CDR1 SGHRS, CDR2 YFSETQ. The CDR3 covers 15 residues. The germline V and J ends were trimmed by 5 bases and 6 bases, with 17 bases remaining between them. CDR3 in amino acids: CASRFSDPVAGELFF. Written as DNA, the CDR3 is TGCGCCAGCAGATTCTCCGACCCGGTAGCCGGGGAGCTGTTTTTT.

This clone was detected a few times. The gene calls are TRBV6-9 and TRBJ2-7; no definite D call. This CDR3 is built from 14 residues. Trimming took 0 bases from V and 2 from J, leaving 8 bases between them. Germline V gene lookup returns CDR1 MNHGY and CDR2 SVAAGI. In DNA form, the CDR3 reads TGTGCCAGCAGTTATTCCCTTGAGCCCTACGAGCAGTACGTC. Translating it yields CASSYSLEPYEQYV.

The J gene is TRBJ1-3, the V gene TRBV9; 10 bases align to TRBD1. The CDR3 sequence is 18 residues long. Germline CDR1 is SGDLS and CDR2 is YYNGEE. Trimming cost V 0 bases and J 3 bases; bases outside gene matches: 9. The CDR3 coding sequence is TGTGCCAGCAGCGTAGGATCGGGAGGACAGGGGGGTGGAAACACCATATATTTT. This encodes CASSVGSGGQGGGNTIYF.

This chain uses TRBV6-1 with TRBJ1-5, with TRBD1 identical over 12 bases. The CDR3 contains 14 residues. Trimming removed 7 bases from V and 9 bases from J; junction bases left unmatched: 7. The germline gives CDR1 MNHNS, CDR2 SASEGT. The CDR3 here is CASIWDRGRRPQHF. CDR3 DNA sequence: TGTGCCAGCATCTGGGACAGGGGGCGTCGGCCCCAGCATTTT.

V gene TRBV5-1 combines with J gene TRBJ2-3, with no clear D. The CDR3 runs to 14 residues. From germline, CDR1 is SGHRS and CDR2 YFSETQ. V was shortened by 3 bases and J by 1 base, with 9 bases between the two germline ends. The CDR3 DNA reads TGCGCCAGCAGCTGGACCGTCGGCACAGATACGCAGTATTTT. Protein sequence: CASSWTVGTDTQYF.

The chain uses TRBV28 and TRBJ1-1; tentative D call: TRBD1 (6 bases). The CDR3 consists of 13 residues. The germline V gene encodes CDR1 MDHEN and CDR2 SYDVKM. The V gene lost 5 bases and the J gene lost 6 bases, with 13 bases spanning the gap. The CDR3, as DNA: TGTGCCAGCAGTAGGGGGGGGGTCCCTGAAGCTTTCTTT. Protein product: CASSRGGVPEAFF.

This rearrangement joins TRBV27 to TRBJ1-1; D call uncertain. Per germline, CDR1 MNHEY and CDR2 SMNVEV (reference sequence). The ends were cut back, 6 bases at V and 1 base at J, with 12 bases in the middle. The CDR3 runs to 14 residues. The CDR3 sequence is CASRPDPRNTEAFF. The CDR3 DNA sequence: TGTGCCAGCAGACCAGACCCCCGGAACACTGAAGCTTTCTTT.

The chain carries TRBV6-1 and TRBJ2-6; D assignment may be TRBD1 or TRBD2 (6 bases each). V lost 2 bases to trimming and J lost 4 bases, with 15 bases between them. Germline CDR1 and CDR2: MNHNS and SASEGT. This CDR3 has 17 amino acids. The CDR3 here is CASSEIFPGAGANVLTF. As DNA, the CDR3 is TGTGCCAGCAGTGAAATTTTTCCGGGGGCAGGGGCCAACGTCCTGACTTTC.

The chain is built from TRBV2 and TRBJ1-1; no reliable D call. The V gene's germline CDR1 is SNHLY and CDR2 FYNNEI. V was shortened by 2 bases and J by 1 base, with 8 bases between the two germline ends. The CDR3 runs 14 residues. CDR3 DNA sequence: TGTGCCAGCAGTGAAAATCTAGCGAACACTGAAGCTTTCTTT. Encoded protein: CASSENLANTEAFF.

This sequence joins TRBV6-1 and TRBJ2-3; 9 nucleotides agree with TRBD2. Trimming took 2 bases from V and 5 from J; bases not matched to a gene: 8. Germline CDR1 MNHNS, CDR2 SASEGT. CDR3 length equals 16 residues. CDR3 in amino acids: CASSEWPGGGVDTQYF. DNA of the CDR3: TGTGCCAGCAGTGAATGGCCTGGCGGGGGGGTAGATACGCAGTATTTT.

This clone was seen only once. The rearrangement joins TRBV2 to TRBJ2-5; D may be TRBD1 (6 bases). This CDR3 contains 16 residues. Looked up from germline, CDR1 is SNHLY and CDR2 is FYNNEI. V was cut by 5 bases and J by 0 bases, with 16 bases left in between. CDR3 coding DNA: TGTGCCAGCAGTCCAGGGGCCTCTTCGTACCAAGAGACCCAGTACTTC. Its translation is CASSPGASSYQETQYF. Supplemented by reference TRBV2 and TRBJ2-5, the full variable domain reads EPEVTQTPSHQVTQMGQEVILRCVPISNHLYFYWYRQILGQKVEFLVSFYNNEISEKSEIFDDQFSVERPDGSNFTLKIRSTKLEDSAMYFCASSPGASSYQETQYFGPGTRLLVL.

The rearrangement links TRBV5-4 to TRBJ2-2; TRBD2 matches at 11 bases. Germline V gives CDR1 SGHNT, CDR2 YYREEE (reference sequence). The CDR3 is 15 residues long. Unmatched junction bases numbered 4, after V lost 0 bases and J lost 9 bases. Here the CDR3 reads CASSLVAGGVRELFF. The CDR3 coding sequence is TGTGCCAGCAGCTTGGTAGCGGGGGGGGTCCGGGAGCTGTTTTTT.

This clone was observed a few times. This sequence joins TRBV18 and TRBJ2-4; 8 bases line up with TRBD1. The ends lost 3 bases at V and 2 bases at J; junction bases unmatched: 9. The CDR3 runs to 17 residues. In germline, CDR1 is KGHSH, CDR2 LQKENI. CDR3 protein: CASSPSTGEESKNIQYF. As DNA, the CDR3 is TGTGCCAGCTCACCGTCGACAGGGGAGGAGTCCAAAAACATTCAGTACTTC.

The gene calls are TRBV10-3 and TRBJ1-2; 10 positions match TRBD1. The ends lost 10 bases at V and 5 bases at J; junction bases unmatched: 7. There are 13 residues in the CDR3. Germline V gene sequence: CDR1 ENHRY, CDR2 SYGVKD. The CDR3 DNA follows: TGTGCCACAAAGACAGGGGGCTCTTATGGCTACACCTTC. It yields the protein CATKTGGSYGYTF.

The chain couples TRBV18 to TRBJ1-4; D possibly corresponds to TRBD1 (5 bases). Germline CDR1 reads KGHSH; CDR2 reads LQKENI. This CDR3 has 13 amino acids. V was shortened by 3 bases and J by 7 bases, with 9 bases between the two germline ends. CDR3 sequence reads: CASSPRGTEKLFF. In nucleotides, the CDR3 is TGTGCCAGCTCACCCCGAGGGACTGAAAAACTGTTTTTT.

This clone showed up just a few times. The V gene is TRBV10-3, the J gene TRBJ2-5; TRBD2 agrees at 7 bases. J lost 0 bases, V lost 10 bases, and 5 bases had no gene match. The CDR3 covers 13 residues. Germline CDR1 and CDR2: ENHRY and SYGVKD. In nucleotides, the CDR3 is TGTGCCACCAAGCTAGCGGACCAAGAGACCCAGTACTTC. Protein sequence: CATKLADQETQYF.

The chain joins TRBV18 to TRBJ2-6; 7 bases map to TRBD1. V shed 4 bases and J 4 bases; nucleotides not matched to a gene: 7. The CDR3 spans 16 residues. Germline loops: CDR1 KGHSH, CDR2 LQKENI. The CDR3 here is CASSLDRDRGANVLTF. In DNA, the CDR3 is TGTGCCAGCTCACTCGACAGGGATCGAGGGGCCAACGTCCTGACTTTC.

The genes are TRBV2 and TRBJ2-7; D possibly corresponds to TRBD2 (5 bases). The V gene lost 7 bases and the J gene lost 0 bases, with 13 bases spanning the gap. The germline CDR1 and CDR2 sequences are SNHLY and FYNNEI. The CDR3 runs to 14 residues. CDR3: CASIGMVSSYEQYF. Here the CDR3 DNA reads TGTGCCAGCATCGGGATGGTAAGCTCCTACGAGCAGTACTTC.

The CDR3 nucleotides read TGTGCCAGTAGTAAATGGGAATCTGGAAACACCATATATTTT. Amino acids: CASSKWESGNTIYF. The rearrangement joins TRBV19 to TRBJ1-3; no definite D call. Germline-derived CDR1 and CDR2 are LNHDA and SQIVND (reference sequence). The CDR3 consists of 14 residues. Trimming took off 4 bases at V and 1 base at J, with 8 bases between the two ends.

CDR3 region: CASSPGTSGGAVTDTQYF. The CDR3, as DNA: TGTGCCAGCAGCCCCGGGACTAGCGGGGGGGCCGTCACAGATACGCAGTATTTT. The chain recombines TRBV2 with TRBJ2-3, with TRBD2 identical over 16 bases. Germline V gene data show CDR1 as SNHLY and CDR2 as FYNNEI. The CDR3 runs 18 residues. Losses at the gene ends were 6 bases for V and 2 bases for J; bases not matched to a gene: 8.